This T cell receptor beta chain was identified during a study of cytomegalovirus exposure and HLA in healthy donors. Study-wide findings and caveats: In a later analysis, TCR beta V- and J-gene trimming was associated with a missense DCLRE1C variant. As was reported, the HLA-A and HLA-B alleles of most subjects were accurately predicted from TCR beta sequences. Sequencing had likely introduced a cluster of highly shared sequence variants as an artifact.

In this sample, this clone turned up a few times. Its specificity is unknown. Both 60 Vbeta primers and 13 Jbeta primers went into the PCR. This table comes from immunoSEQ multiplex PCR, and its TCRdb copy is limited to in-frame clones, with some not included. Altogether some 120,000 clones are present, 81% being singletons, with the ten largest covering approximately 1.1%. From germline, CDR1 is MGHDK and CDR2 SYGVNS. The CDR3 is 14 amino acids. The V end lost 1 base, the J end lost 2 bases, and 8 bases lay between the germline ends. The sequencing input was PBMCs. The chain links TRBV25-1 to TRBJ1-2; D remains unclear. This receptor was taken from a woman aged 30 to 39 in good health and CMV-seronegative. Here the CDR3 reads CASSEWEENYGYTF. CDR3 nucleotide sequence: TGTGCCAGCAGTGAATGGGAGGAGAACTATGGCTACACCTTC.